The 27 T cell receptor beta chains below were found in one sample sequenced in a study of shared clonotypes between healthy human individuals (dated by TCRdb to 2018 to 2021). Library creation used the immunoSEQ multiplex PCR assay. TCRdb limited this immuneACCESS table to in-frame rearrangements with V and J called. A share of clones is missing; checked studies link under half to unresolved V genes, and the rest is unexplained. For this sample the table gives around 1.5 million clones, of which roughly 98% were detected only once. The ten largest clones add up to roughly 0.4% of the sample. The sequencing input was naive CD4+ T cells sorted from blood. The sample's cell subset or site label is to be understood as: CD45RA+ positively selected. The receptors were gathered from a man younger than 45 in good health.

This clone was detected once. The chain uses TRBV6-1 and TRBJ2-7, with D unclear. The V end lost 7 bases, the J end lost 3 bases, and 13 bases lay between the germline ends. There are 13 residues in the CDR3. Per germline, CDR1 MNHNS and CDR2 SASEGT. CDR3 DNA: TGTGCCAGCACCAAAACGGACGGCTACGAGCAGTACTTC. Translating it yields CASTKTDGYEQYF.

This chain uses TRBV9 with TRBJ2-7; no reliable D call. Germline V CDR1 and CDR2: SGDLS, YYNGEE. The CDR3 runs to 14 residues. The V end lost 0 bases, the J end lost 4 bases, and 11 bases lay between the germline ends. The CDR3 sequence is CASSVGFYPYEQYF. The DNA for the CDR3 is TGTGCCAGCAGCGTAGGATTCTATCCGTACGAGCAGTACTTC.

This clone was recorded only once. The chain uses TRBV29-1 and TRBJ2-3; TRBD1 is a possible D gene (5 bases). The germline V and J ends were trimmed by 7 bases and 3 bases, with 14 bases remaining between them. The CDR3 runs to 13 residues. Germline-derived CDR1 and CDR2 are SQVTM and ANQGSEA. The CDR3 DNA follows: TGCAGCGGACAGCCAACCGGTACAGATACGCAGTATTTT. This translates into CSGQPTGTDTQYF.

The CDR3 DNA follows: TGTGCCAGTAGCCTAATCGCGGGACAGTCCTACGAGCAGTACTTC. Amino acid sequence: CASSLIAGQSYEQYF. The J gene is TRBJ2-7, the V gene TRBV19; maybe TRBD1 (7 bases). CDR1 is LNHDA, CDR2 SQIVND, per germline (reference sequence). The V end lost 6 bases, the J end lost 1 base, and 16 bases lay between the germline ends. The CDR3 runs 15 residues.

As DNA, the CDR3 is TGTGCCAGCAGTGACTCGCAGCTTCGGGCAGATACGCAGTATTTT. This sequence encodes CASSDSQLRADTQYF. The J gene is TRBJ2-3, the V gene TRBV6-4; no definite D call. CDR1 and CDR2 (germline): MRHNA, SNTAGT. The CDR3 has 15 amino acids. V was shortened by 0 bases and J by 4 bases, with 11 bases between the two germline ends.

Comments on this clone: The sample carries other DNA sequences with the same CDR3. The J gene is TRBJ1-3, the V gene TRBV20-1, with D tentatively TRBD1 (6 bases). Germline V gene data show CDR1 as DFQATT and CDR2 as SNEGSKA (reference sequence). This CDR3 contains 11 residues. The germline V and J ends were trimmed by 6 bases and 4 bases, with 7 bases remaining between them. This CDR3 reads CSARGGNTIYF. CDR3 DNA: TGCAGTGCCAGGGGCGGAAACACCATATATTTT.

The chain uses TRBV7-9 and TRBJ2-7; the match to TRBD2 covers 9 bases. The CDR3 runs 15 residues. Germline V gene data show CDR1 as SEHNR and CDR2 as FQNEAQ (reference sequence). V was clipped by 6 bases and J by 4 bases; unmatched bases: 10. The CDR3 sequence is CASSLGASGIYEQYF. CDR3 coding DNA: TGTGCCAGCAGTTTGGGCGCTAGCGGGATTTACGAGCAGTACTTC. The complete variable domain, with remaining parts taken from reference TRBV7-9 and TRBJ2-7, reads DTGVSQNPRHKITKRGQNVTFRCDPISEHNRLYWYRQTLGQGPEFLTYFQNEAQLEKSRLLSDRFSAERPKGSFSTLEIQRTEQGDSAMYLCASSLGASGIYEQYFGPGTRLTVT.

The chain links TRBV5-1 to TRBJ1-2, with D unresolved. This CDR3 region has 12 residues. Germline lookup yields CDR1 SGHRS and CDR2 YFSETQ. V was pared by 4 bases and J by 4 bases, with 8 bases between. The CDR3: CASSRDLYGYTF. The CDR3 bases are TGCGCCAGCAGCCGTGATCTCTATGGCTACACCTTC.

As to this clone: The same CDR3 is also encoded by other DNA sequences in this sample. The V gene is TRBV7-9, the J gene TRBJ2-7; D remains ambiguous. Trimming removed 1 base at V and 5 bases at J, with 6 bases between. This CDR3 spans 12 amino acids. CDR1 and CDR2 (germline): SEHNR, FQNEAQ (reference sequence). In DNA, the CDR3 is TGTGCCAGCAGCTTAGATAGGGACGAGCAGTACTTC. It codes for CASSLDRDEQYF. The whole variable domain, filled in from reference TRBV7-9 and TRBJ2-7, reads DTGVSQNPRHKITKRGQNVTFRCDPISEHNRLYWYRQTLGQGPEFLTYFQNEAQLEKSRLLSDRFSAERPKGSFSTLEIQRTEQGDSAMYLCASSLDRDEQYFGPGTRLTVT.

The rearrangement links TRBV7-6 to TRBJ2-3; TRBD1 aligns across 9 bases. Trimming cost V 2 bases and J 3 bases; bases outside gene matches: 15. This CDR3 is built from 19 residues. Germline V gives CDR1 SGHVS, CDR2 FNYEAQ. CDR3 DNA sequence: TGTGCCAGCAGCTTAATCGGACAGGGGAGCTTAGGGTCGACAGATACGCAGTATTTT. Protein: CASSLIGQGSLGSTDTQYF.

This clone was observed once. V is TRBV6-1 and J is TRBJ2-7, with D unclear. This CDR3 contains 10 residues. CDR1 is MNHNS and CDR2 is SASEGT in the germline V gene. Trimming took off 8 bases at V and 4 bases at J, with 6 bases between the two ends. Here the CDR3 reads CASSQYEQYF. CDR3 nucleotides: TGTGCCAGCTCCCAGTACGAGCAGTACTTC.

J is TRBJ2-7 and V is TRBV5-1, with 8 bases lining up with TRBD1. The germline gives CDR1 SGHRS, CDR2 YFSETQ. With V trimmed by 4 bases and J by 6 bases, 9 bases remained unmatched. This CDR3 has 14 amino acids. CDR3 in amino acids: CASSGDGQGFEQYF. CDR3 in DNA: TGCGCCAGCAGCGGTGATGGACAGGGCTTCGAGCAGTACTTC.

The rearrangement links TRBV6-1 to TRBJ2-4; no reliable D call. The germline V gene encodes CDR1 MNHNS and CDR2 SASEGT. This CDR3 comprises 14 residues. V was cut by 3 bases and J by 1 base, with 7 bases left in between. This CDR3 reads CASSESPAKNIQYF. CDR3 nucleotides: TGTGCCAGCAGTGAGAGTCCGGCCAAAAACATTCAGTACTTC.

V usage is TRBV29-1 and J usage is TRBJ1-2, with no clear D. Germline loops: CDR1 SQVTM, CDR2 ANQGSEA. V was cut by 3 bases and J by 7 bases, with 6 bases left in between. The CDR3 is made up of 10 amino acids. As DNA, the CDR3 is TGCAGCGTTGAGCTGGGTGGCTACACCTTC. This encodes CSVELGGYTF.

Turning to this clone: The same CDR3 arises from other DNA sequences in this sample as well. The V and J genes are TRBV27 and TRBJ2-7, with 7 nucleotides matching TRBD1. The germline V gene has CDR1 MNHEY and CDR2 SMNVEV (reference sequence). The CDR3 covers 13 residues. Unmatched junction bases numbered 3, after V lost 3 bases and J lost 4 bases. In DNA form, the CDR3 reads TGTGCCAGCAGTTTCGGCAGGGGGTACGAGCAGTACTTC. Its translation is CASSFGRGYEQYF.

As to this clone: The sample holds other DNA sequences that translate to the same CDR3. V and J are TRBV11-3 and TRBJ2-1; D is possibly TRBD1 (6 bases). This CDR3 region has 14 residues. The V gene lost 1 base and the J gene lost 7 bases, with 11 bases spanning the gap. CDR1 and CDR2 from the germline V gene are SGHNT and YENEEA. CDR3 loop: CASSLGQGSNEQFF. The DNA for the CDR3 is TGTGCCAGCAGCTTAGGGCAGGGGTCAAATGAGCAGTTCTTC.

The CDR3 region has the DNA TGTGCCAGCAACGGACGGAGCAACTACGAGCAGTACTTC. Its protein is CASNGRSNYEQYF. The rearrangement joins TRBV2 to TRBJ2-7; D call uncertain. The CDR3 length is 13 residues. V was trimmed by 7 bases and J by 3 bases, leaving 13 bases between them. Looked up from germline, CDR1 is SNHLY and CDR2 is FYNNEI.

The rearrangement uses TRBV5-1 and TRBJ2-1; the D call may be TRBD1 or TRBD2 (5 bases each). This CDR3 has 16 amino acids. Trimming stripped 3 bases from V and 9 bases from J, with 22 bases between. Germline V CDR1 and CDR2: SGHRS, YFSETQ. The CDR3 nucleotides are TGCGCCAGCAGCTACCTGGACACCGGGACGCCCGGTGAGCAGTTCTTC. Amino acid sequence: CASSYLDTGTPGEQFF.

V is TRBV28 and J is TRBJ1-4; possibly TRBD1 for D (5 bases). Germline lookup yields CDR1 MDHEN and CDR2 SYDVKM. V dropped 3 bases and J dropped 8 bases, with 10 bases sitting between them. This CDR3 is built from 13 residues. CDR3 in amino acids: CASSFRVGEKLFF. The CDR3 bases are TGTGCCAGCAGTTTCAGGGTAGGGGAAAAACTGTTTTTT.

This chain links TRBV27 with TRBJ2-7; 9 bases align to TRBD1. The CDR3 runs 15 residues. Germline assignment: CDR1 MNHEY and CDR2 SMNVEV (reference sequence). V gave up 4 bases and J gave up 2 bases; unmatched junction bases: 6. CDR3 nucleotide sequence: TGTGCCAGCAGTTCCCGGGACAGGGTAGCCTACGAGCAGTACTTC. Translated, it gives CASSSRDRVAYEQYF.

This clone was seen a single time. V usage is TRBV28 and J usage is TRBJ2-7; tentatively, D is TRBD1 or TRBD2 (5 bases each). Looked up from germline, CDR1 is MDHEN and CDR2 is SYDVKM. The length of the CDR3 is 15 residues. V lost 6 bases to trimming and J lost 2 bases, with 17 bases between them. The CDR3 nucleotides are TGTGCCAGCAGCCACCGTTGGGACGGCACCTACGAGCAGTACTTC. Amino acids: CASSHRWDGTYEQYF.

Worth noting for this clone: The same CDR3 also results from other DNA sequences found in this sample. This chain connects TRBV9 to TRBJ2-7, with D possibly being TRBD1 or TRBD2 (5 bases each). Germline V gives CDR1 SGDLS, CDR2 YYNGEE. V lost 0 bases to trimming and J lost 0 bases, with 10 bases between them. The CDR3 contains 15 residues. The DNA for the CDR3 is TGTGCCAGCAGCGTAGGAGGGACGGTCTCCTACGAGCAGTACTTC. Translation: CASSVGGTVSYEQYF.

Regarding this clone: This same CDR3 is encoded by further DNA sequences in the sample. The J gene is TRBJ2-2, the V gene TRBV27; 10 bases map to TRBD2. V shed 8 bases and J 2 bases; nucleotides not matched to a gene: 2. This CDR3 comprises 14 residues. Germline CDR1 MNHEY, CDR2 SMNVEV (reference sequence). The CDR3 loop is CASRTSGNTGELFF. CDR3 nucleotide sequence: TGTGCCAGCCGGACTAGCGGAAACACCGGGGAGCTGTTTTTT.

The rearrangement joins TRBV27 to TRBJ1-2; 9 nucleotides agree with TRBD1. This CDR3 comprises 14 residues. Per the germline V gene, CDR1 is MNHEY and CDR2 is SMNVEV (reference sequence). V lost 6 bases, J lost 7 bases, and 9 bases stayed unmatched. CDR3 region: CASSDPGQGPGYTF. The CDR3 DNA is TGTGCCAGCAGCGACCCGGGACAGGGCCCTGGCTACACCTTC.

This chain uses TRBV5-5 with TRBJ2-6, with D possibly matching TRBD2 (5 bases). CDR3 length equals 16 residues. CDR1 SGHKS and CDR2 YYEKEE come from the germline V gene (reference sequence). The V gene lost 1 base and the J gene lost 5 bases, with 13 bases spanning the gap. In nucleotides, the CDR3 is TGTGCCAGCAGCTTGCAAGAGGGCGTTCGGGCCAACGTCCTGACTTTC. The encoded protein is CASSLQEGVRANVLTF.

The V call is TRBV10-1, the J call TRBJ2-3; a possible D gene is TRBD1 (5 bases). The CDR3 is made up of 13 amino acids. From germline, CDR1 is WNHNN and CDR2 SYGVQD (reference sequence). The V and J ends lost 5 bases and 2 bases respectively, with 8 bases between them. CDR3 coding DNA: TGCGCCAGCAGTCCAGGGCCCACAGATACGCAGTATTTT. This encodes CASSPGPTDTQYF.

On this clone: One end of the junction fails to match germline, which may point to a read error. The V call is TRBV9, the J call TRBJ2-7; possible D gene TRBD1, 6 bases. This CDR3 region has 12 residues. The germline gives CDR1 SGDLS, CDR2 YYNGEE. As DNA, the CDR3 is TGTACCAGCAGCTCCGACAGGTACGAGCAGTACTTC. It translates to CTSSSDRYEQYF.